This T cell receptor beta chain was recovered during a study of blood T cell repertoires in COVID-19. For the study at large: T cells, B-cell-depleted T cells, or PBMCs provided the cDNA or gDNA that served as material.

In terms of age and location, participants ranged from roughly 18 to 95 years and lived in roughly 22 US areas. Grouping used clinical history reported by participants in a survey and questionnaire. Authors' methods: Estimates of nucleated cell counts were drawn from the amplification of reference gene primers. Sequencing was performed with immunoSEQ multiplex PCR; in TCRdb, only in-frame clones are kept and a portion is missing. V, J and clone size are those of that table, while D and trimming were read from the DNA. Among around 290,000 clones, around 90% were seen once, and the ten largest hold roughly 1.1%. This clonotype was obtained from a woman in her thirties who had recovered from COVID-19. Sequencing was done on a sample of PBMCs or T cells enriched from blood (not recorded which).

For the CDR3, the DNA is TGTGCCAGCAGCTTAGACCGGGTACAAGAGACCCAGTACTTC. This sequence encodes CASSLDRVQETQYF. The rearrangement links TRBV7-2 to TRBJ2-5; D call uncertain. Germline assignment: CDR1 SGHTA and CDR2 FQGNSA. This CDR3 has 14 amino acids. V gave up 1 base and J gave up 2 bases, with 8 bases separating them.